This T cell receptor beta chain was obtained from a study of cytomegalovirus exposure and HLA in healthy donors. Study-wide findings and caveats: A later analysis found common viral pathogens apparently linked to several of the most significant clusters.

PCR employed 60 Vbeta and 13 Jbeta primers. Some clones are missing from TCRdb's copy, which holds only in-frame ones; the method was immunoSEQ multiplex PCR. The repertoire holds 90,000 to 150,000 clones, approximately 77% seen once, with less than 5.5% in the top ten. Germline V gene sequence: CDR1 SGHRS, CDR2 YFSETQ. The CDR3 loop spans 11 amino acids. Trimming left V 4 bases short and J 5 bases short, with 5 bases between. Comments on this clone: Its antigen remains unknown.

This receptor was identified in a man aged 50 to 60 in good health and CMV-seropositive. The gene calls are TRBV5-1 and TRBJ2-3; no reliable D call. The specimen sequenced was PBMCs. The CDR3 sequence: CASSPGDTQYF. DNA of the CDR3: TGCGCCAGCAGCCCGGGAGATACGCAGTATTTT.